This T cell receptor beta chain was captured by sequencing in a study of PD-L1 blockade in urothelial cancer. Looking at the study overall: Blood analysis was done at 3 weeks (second dose) and 6 weeks after treatment began.

Each patient gave between 1 and 8 samples of peripheral blood mononuclear cells, which were collected pretreatment and during treatment. This CDR3 contains 14 residues. V lost 5 bases, J lost 2 bases, and 11 bases lay in between. The V gene's germline CDR1 is ENHRY and CDR2 SYGVKD. Repertoires were generated with immunoSEQ multiplex PCR, while TCRdb's copy carries only in-frame clones and drops some. The profile shows about 71,000 clones, less than 90% of them singletons. A word on this clone: The antigen is not known.

Overall study findings and caveats: Tumor-associated TCR clones expanded more in blood at 3 weeks in patients with durable benefit.

The sequenced sample was PBMCs, obtained around atezolizumab (anti-PD-L1) treatment. This clonotype was obtained from a man aged 55 to 70 with urothelial cancer. The V call is TRBV10-3, the J call TRBJ2-3; no reliable D call. The CDR3 spells CAISSTTTTDTQYF. CDR3 nucleotide sequence: TGTGCCATCAGTTCTACCACTACCACAGATACGCAGTATTTT.